Shown below are 7 T cell receptor beta chains from a single sample sequenced in a study of cytotoxic CD8 clonotypes in ibrutinib-treated CLL. TCRdb's copy holds only in-frame clones and misses some; the assay was immunoSEQ multiplex PCR. Among about 330,000 clones, 60% to 80% were seen once, and the ten largest hold around 6.5%. The source material was PBMCs, sampled after 36 months of ibrutinib treatment. The origin of the receptors is a human donor with chronic lymphocytic leukemia.

This clone was seen a handful of times. The J gene is TRBJ1-2, the V gene TRBV29-1; TRBD1 aligns across 9 bases. Germline V gives CDR1 SQVTM, CDR2 ANQGSEA. The length of the CDR3 is 14 residues. The V and J ends lost 4 bases and 2 bases, in that order; junction bases with no gene match: 5. The CDR3 here is CSVAQGAANYGYTF. The CDR3 DNA reads as TGCAGCGTTGCACAGGGGGCTGCAAACTATGGCTACACCTTC.

This chain joins TRBV9 and TRBJ2-5; TRBD1 might be the D (5 bases). From germline, CDR1 is SGDLS and CDR2 YYNGEE. The CDR3 totals 15 residues. V gave up 0 bases and J gave up 4 bases, with 13 bases separating them. CDR3 in amino acids: CASSVGTGPGETQYF. CDR3 coding DNA: TGTGCCAGCAGCGTAGGCACAGGCCCGGGAGAGACCCAGTACTTC.

This clone was recorded once. The rearrangement joins TRBV14 to TRBJ2-3, with TRBD2 matching 10 bases. The germline V gene has CDR1 SGHDN and CDR2 FVKESK. The junction had 6 bases not matched to a gene; V was cut back by 1 base and J by 5 bases. The CDR3 extends over 16 amino acids. This CDR3 is CASSQAPSGSRDTQYF. CDR3 nucleotides: TGTGCCAGCAGCCAAGCGCCTAGCGGGAGTAGAGATACGCAGTATTTT.

A few counts support this clone. The chain has TRBV14 and TRBJ2-7; a weak D match, TRBD2 (7 bases). The CDR3 has 16 residues. V gave up 1 base and J gave up 0 bases, with 13 bases separating them. The germline CDR1 and CDR2 sequences are SGHDN and FVKESK. CDR3 protein: CASSQVGGLSSYEQYF. The CDR3 coding sequence is TGTGCCAGCAGCCAAGTAGGGGGACTAAGCTCCTACGAGCAGTACTTC.

The chain uses TRBV11-1 and TRBJ2-3, with D possibly being TRBD1 (6 bases). Trimming cost V 4 bases and J 2 bases, with 16 bases left between them. This CDR3 is 16 amino acids long. Germline V gene data show CDR1 as SGHAT and CDR2 as FQDESV (reference sequence). CDR3 in amino acids: CASSSPRDTHTDTQYF. CDR3 coding DNA: TGTGCCAGCAGCTCCCCCCGGGACACGCACACAGATACGCAGTATTTT.

The rearrangement links TRBV27 to TRBJ1-6; D gene uncertain. Germline assignment: CDR1 MNHEY and CDR2 SMNVEV (reference sequence). The CDR3 is 16 amino acids. Trimming cost V 1 base and J 7 bases, with 14 bases left between them. The CDR3 nucleotides read TGTGCCAGCAGTTTATACGGATCACTATTAAATTCACCCCTCCACTTT. It encodes CASSLYGSLLNSPLHF.

The CDR3 nucleotides read TGCGCCAGCAGTGAGTCCCTGGGGGGGAGCTCCTATAATTCACCCCTCCACTTT. It yields the protein CASSESLGGSSYNSPLHF. The genes are TRBV10-2 and TRBJ1-6, with a possible D match to TRBD1 (5 bases). V lost 0 bases and J 0 bases, leaving 12 bases between the germline ends. This CDR3 region has 18 residues. Germline-derived CDR1 and CDR2 are WSHSY and SAAADI.